Each of the 16 T cell receptor beta chains below was sequenced from the same sample in a study of cytomegalovirus exposure and HLA in healthy donors. The PCR ran on 60 Vbeta and 13 Jbeta primers. TCRdb's copy holds only in-frame clones and misses some; the assay was immunoSEQ multiplex PCR. The sample has 150,000 to 200,000 clones, 65% to 80% seen once. The sequenced material came from PBMCs. Receptors originate from a woman aged 35 to 49 in good health and CMV-seronegative.

The chain joins TRBV11-3 to TRBJ2-7, with D unclear. Germline V gene sequence: CDR1 SGHNT, CDR2 YENEEA. V gave up 3 bases and J gave up 6 bases, with 18 bases separating them. The CDR3 has 15 amino acids. The CDR3 protein is CASSFPQFGLGEQYF. As DNA, the CDR3 is TGTGCCAGCAGCTTCCCCCAGTTCGGGTTGGGCGAGCAGTACTTC.

In nucleotides, the CDR3 is TGTGCCAGCAGTTTAGGTAGTGGTAATTCACCCCTCCACTTT. Its protein is CASSLGSGNSPLHF. The chain recombines TRBV27 with TRBJ1-6; D not certain. CDR3 length: 14 residues. The V gene lost 2 bases and the J gene lost 6 bases, with 8 bases spanning the gap. Germline V CDR1 and CDR2: MNHEY, SMNVEV (reference sequence).

The chain couples TRBV19 to TRBJ1-4; 8 bases agree with TRBD1. The CDR3 has 11 amino acids. After removal of 6 bases from V and 11 bases from J, the junction contained 2 bases not matched to a gene. CDR1 and CDR2 (germline): LNHDA, SQIVND (reference sequence). The CDR3 nucleotides read TGTGCCAGTAGGACAGGGGAGAAACTGTTTTTT. Amino acid sequence: CASRTGEKLFF.

This sequence joins TRBV5-4 and TRBJ1-2; no clear D. V was pared by 1 base and J by 4 bases, with 8 bases between. The CDR3 length is 13 residues. CDR1 and CDR2 (germline): SGHNT, YYREEE (reference sequence). The CDR3 region has the DNA TGTGCCAGCAGCTTGAAACAATTCTATGGCTACACCTTC. Its protein product is CASSLKQFYGYTF.

The chain employs TRBV2 and TRBJ1-2; possibly TRBD1 for D (5 bases). Germline assignment: CDR1 SNHLY and CDR2 FYNNEI. The CDR3 is made up of 12 amino acids. Trimming took 4 bases from V and 8 from J, leaving 11 bases between them. This CDR3 reads CASSAGVGGYTF. DNA of the CDR3: TGTGCCAGCAGTGCGGGGGTTGGAGGCTACACCTTC.

This clone was counted once. V usage is TRBV6-5 and J usage is TRBJ1-2; the D is unclear. Germline CDR1 MNHEY, CDR2 SVGAGI. The CDR3 totals 13 residues. Deletions cut 5 bases from V and 2 bases from J, with 9 bases between. CDR3 region: CASSPFLNYGYTF. DNA for the CDR3: TGTGCCAGCAGTCCCTTTTTAAACTATGGCTACACCTTC.

The chain uses TRBV6-4 and TRBJ2-7; 9 nucleotides align to TRBD1. The CDR3 totals 19 residues. Germline V lookup: CDR1 MRHNA, CDR2 SNTAGT. J lost 2 bases, V lost 7 bases, and 21 bases had no gene match. CDR3 nucleotide sequence: TGTGCCAGCACTCCGATCCAGGGTGAACAGGGGGCGGCTGCCTACGAGCAGTACGTC. Translated: CASTPIQGEQGAAAYEQYV.

This rearrangement joins TRBV9 to TRBJ2-1, with D hard to call. Trimming cost V 0 bases and J 5 bases, with 9 bases left between them. This CDR3 has 14 residues. CDR1 and CDR2 from the germline V gene are SGDLS and YYNGEE. As DNA, the CDR3 is TGTGCCAGCAGCGTAGAAATCAGGAACAATGAGCAGTTCTTC. The encoded protein is CASSVEIRNNEQFF.

The genes are TRBV10-3 and TRBJ1-1; D possibly corresponds to TRBD1 (6 bases). This CDR3 has 13 residues. The germline V gene encodes CDR1 ENHRY and CDR2 SYGVKD. V shed 8 bases and J shed 1 base, with 11 bases lying between them. Here the CDR3 reads CAIGQPGNTEAFF. As DNA, the CDR3 is TGTGCCATCGGACAGCCAGGGAACACTGAAGCTTTCTTT.

The V and J genes are TRBV4-2 and TRBJ2-1, with 9 bases fitting TRBD2. Germline V CDR1 and CDR2: LGHNA, YNFKEQ. There are 17 residues in the CDR3. J was trimmed by 4 bases and V by 1 base; bases with no gene match: 8. The CDR3 protein is CASSQGVAGERYNEQFF. In nucleotides, the CDR3 is TGTGCCAGCAGCCAAGGGGTAGCGGGAGAGAGGTACAATGAGCAGTTCTTC.

The chain joins TRBV7-3 to TRBJ2-3; possible D gene TRBD2, 5 bases. This CDR3 contains 14 residues. Germline V gene data show CDR1 as SGHTA and CDR2 as FQGTGA. Trimming removed 2 bases from V and 2 bases from J, with 8 bases in between. The CDR3 DNA reads as TGTGCCAGCAGCTTAGGACTTCTCACAGATACGCAGTATTTT. Translating it yields CASSLGLLTDTQYF.

The chain recombines TRBV7-6 with TRBJ2-1; the D is unclear. Germline CDR1 and CDR2: SGHVS and FNYEAQ. The V end lost 5 bases, the J end lost 0 bases, and 14 bases lay between the germline ends. CDR3 length: 16 residues. In DNA form, the CDR3 reads TGTGCCAGCAGCCGCCATAGCACCCCCTCCTACAATGAGCAGTTCTTC. Amino acid sequence: CASSRHSTPSYNEQFF.

The V and J genes are TRBV27 and TRBJ2-7, with a possible D match to TRBD2 (5 bases). Germline CDR1 and CDR2: MNHEY and SMNVEV (reference sequence). The ends were cut back, 5 bases at V and 2 bases at J, with 22 bases in the middle. This CDR3 contains 17 residues. The CDR3 loop is CASSPRVPVGWTYEQYF. The CDR3 DNA follows: TGTGCCAGCAGTCCGAGGGTGCCCGTCGGGTGGACCTACGAGCAGTACTTC.

This clone showed up just a few times. This sequence joins TRBV27 and TRBJ2-7; the D is unclear. V lost 3 bases, J lost 0 bases, and 6 bases lay in between. The CDR3 has 13 amino acids. Germline CDR1 and CDR2: MNHEY and SMNVEV (reference sequence). CDR3 loop: CASSFWSSYEQYF. The CDR3 DNA reads as TGTGCCAGCAGTTTTTGGAGCTCCTACGAGCAGTACTTC.

The chain uses TRBV9 and TRBJ2-7; D is possibly TRBD1 (5 bases). V gave up 3 bases and J gave up 2 bases, with 15 bases separating them. CDR1 and CDR2 (germline): SGDLS, YYNGEE. The CDR3 extends over 15 amino acids. CDR3 region: CASSATGSPPYEQYF. The CDR3 bases are TGTGCCAGCAGCGCCACAGGTTCTCCTCCCTACGAGCAGTACTTC.

The gene calls are TRBV19 and TRBJ2-5; TRBD1 might be the D (6 bases). Germline assignment: CDR1 LNHDA and CDR2 SQIVND (reference sequence). The V gene lost 5 bases and the J gene lost 5 bases, with 18 bases spanning the gap. CDR3 size: 15 residues. The DNA for the CDR3 is TGTGCCAGTAGTGAGGGGCTCTATAGGGGGGAGACCCAGTACTTC. Encoded protein: CASSEGLYRGETQYF.